This T cell receptor (beta chain) stems from a study of blood T cell repertoires in COVID-19. Study-level background: Acute-phase and convalescent COVID-19 samples originated in the United States, Italy and Spain. T cells, B-cell-depleted T cells, or PBMCs provided the cDNA or gDNA that served as material.

This clone was seen only once. Different DNA sequences within this sample yield the same CDR3. V shed 2 bases and J shed 3 bases, with 8 bases lying between them. This CDR3 is 15 amino acids long. Germline CDR1 is MDHEN and CDR2 is SYDVKM. Study processing details: Reference gene primer amplification gave estimated nucleated cell counts. Measured with immunoSEQ multiplex PCR; TCRdb has only the in-frame clones, and not every one. V, J and clone size reflect that table, while D and trimming were determined from the DNA. The data contain 70,000 to 100,000 clones, about 79% of them singletons. The sample taken for sequencing was peripheral blood. This TCR came from a woman between 45 and 60 years old with acute or convalescent COVID-19. The chain combines TRBV28 with TRBJ1-6; D perhaps matches TRBD1 (5 bases). The CDR3, as DNA: TGTGCCAGCAGTTTAGGGGGAGGCTATAATTCACCCCTCCACTTT. Residues: CASSLGGGYNSPLHF.